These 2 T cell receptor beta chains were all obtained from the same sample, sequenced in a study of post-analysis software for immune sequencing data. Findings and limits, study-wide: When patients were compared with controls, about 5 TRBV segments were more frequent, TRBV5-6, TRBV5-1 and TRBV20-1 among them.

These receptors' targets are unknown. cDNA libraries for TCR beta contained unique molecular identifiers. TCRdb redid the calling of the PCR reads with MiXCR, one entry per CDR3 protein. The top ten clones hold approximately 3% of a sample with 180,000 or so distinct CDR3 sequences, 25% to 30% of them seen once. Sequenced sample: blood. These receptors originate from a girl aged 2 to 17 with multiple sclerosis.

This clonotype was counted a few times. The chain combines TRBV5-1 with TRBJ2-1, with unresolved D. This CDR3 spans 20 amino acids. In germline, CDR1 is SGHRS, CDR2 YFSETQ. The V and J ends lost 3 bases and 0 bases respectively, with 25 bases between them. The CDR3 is CASSSPLFPDASVSYNEQFF. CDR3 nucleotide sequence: TGCGCCAGCAGCTCCCCTCTTTTCCCGGACGCGTCTGTCTCCTACAATGAGCAGTTCTTC. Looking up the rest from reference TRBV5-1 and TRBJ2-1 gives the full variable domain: KAGVTQTPRYLIKTRGQQVTLSCSPISGHRSVSWYQQTPGQGLQFLFEYFSETQRNKGNFPGRFSGRQFSNSRSEMNVSTLELGDSALYLCASSSPLFPDASVSYNEQFFGPGTRLTVL.

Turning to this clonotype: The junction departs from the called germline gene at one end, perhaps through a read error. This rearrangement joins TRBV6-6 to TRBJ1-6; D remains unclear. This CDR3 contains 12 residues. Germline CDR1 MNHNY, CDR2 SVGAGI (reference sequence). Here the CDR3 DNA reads TGTGCCAGCAGGGAGGCAGGTTCACCCCCCCACTTT. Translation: CASREAGSPPHF.